The present TCR beta chain was sequenced within a study of cytomegalovirus exposure and HLA in healthy donors. The PCR made use of 60 Vbeta and 13 Jbeta primers. Repertoires were generated with immunoSEQ multiplex PCR, while TCRdb's copy carries only in-frame clones and drops some. This sample has 90,000 to 120,000 clones, with 70% to 80% found just once. CDR1 and CDR2 from the germline V gene are MDHEN and SYDVKM. The CDR3 has 14 amino acids. With V trimmed by 4 bases and J by 6 bases, 5 bases remained unmatched. The rearrangement joins TRBV28 to TRBJ1-5, with TRBD1 matching 8 bases. The sample was PBMCs. The sequence was collected from a woman aged 40 to 50 in good health and CMV-seronegative. The CDR3 bases are TGTGCCAGCAGTTCGAGACAGGGGAGTCAGCCCCAGCATTTT. Protein: CASSSRQGSQPQHF.